This T cell receptor beta chain was captured by sequencing in a study of blood T cell repertoires in COVID-19. The protocol was immunoSEQ multiplex PCR, while the TCRdb copy is restricted to in-frame clones and leaves out a portion. Of 130,000 or so clones in the sample, about 86% were seen once. Per germline, CDR1 MNHEY and CDR2 SVGAGI. The V gene end was trimmed by 5 bases and the J gene end by 7 bases; junction bases not matched to a gene: 6. The CDR3 is 15 amino acids. Participant age was roughly 18 to 90 years, and participants resided in fewer than 30 US areas. The chain has TRBV6-5 and TRBJ2-1; TRBD2 matches at 12 bases. The source material was PBMCs or T cells enriched from blood (not recorded which). The origin of this receptor is a man in his forties with acute COVID-19. The CDR3 nucleotides read TGTGCCAGCAGTCGACTAGCGGGAGTGGGAAATGAGCAGTTCTTC. The encoded protein is CASSRLAGVGNEQFF.